Below, 18 T cell receptor beta chains from the same sample are listed, as sequenced in a study of blood T cell repertoires in COVID-19. Clones were read by immunoSEQ multiplex PCR, and TCRdb kept only the in-frame ones, dropping some. The sample yields roughly 150,000 clones, 76% seen once. Specimen: peripheral blood. Receptors originate from a woman older than 75 with acute or convalescent COVID-19.

This rearrangement joins TRBV7-9 to TRBJ1-5; D uncertain. CDR1 and CDR2 from the germline V gene are SEHNR and FQNEAQ (reference sequence). The V end lost 4 bases, the J end lost 4 bases, and 11 bases lay between the germline ends. The CDR3 spans 14 residues. Here the CDR3 DNA reads TGTGCCAGCAGCTCGGGGAATCGGAATCAGCCCCAGCATTTT. It translates to CASSSGNRNQPQHF.

V usage is TRBV19 and J usage is TRBJ2-7, with TRBD1 identical over 7 bases. V was clipped by 4 bases and J by 1 base; unmatched bases: 4. Germline CDR1 reads LNHDA; CDR2 reads SQIVND (reference sequence). The CDR3 is 14 residues long. The CDR3 coding sequence is TGTGCCAGTAGTAGGCTGGACAGGTCCTACGAGCAGTACTTC. Amino acid sequence: CASSRLDRSYEQYF.

The chain's CDR3 is CASSLQGQPLNEQFF. The CDR3 DNA sequence: TGCGCCAGCAGCTTACAGGGTCAGCCGCTGAATGAGCAGTTCTTC. This chain uses TRBV5-1 with TRBJ2-1; maybe TRBD1 (6 bases). CDR3 length equals 15 residues. Trimming removed 2 bases from V and 7 bases from J, with 16 bases in between. Germline loops: CDR1 SGHRS, CDR2 YFSETQ.

V is TRBV18 and J is TRBJ2-2, with TRBD1 matching 9 bases. The CDR3 totals 17 residues. From germline, CDR1 is KGHSH and CDR2 LQKENI. V dropped 3 bases and J dropped 6; count of bases not matched to a gene: 11. In DNA form, the CDR3 reads TGTGCCAGCTCACCGGGGATTACAGGGGGCGCTTCCGGGGAGCTGTTTTTT. It specifies CASSPGITGGASGELFF.

The rearrangement links TRBV10-3 to TRBJ2-1; 14 nucleotides agree with TRBD2. J lost 0 bases, V lost 3 bases, and 10 bases had no gene match. Germline loops: CDR1 ENHRY, CDR2 SYGVKD. This CDR3 is 20 amino acids long. The CDR3 sequence is CAISDWGTGTSGSSYNEQFF. The DNA for the CDR3 is TGTGCCATCAGTGATTGGGGAACCGGGACTAGCGGGAGCTCCTACAATGAGCAGTTCTTC.

This clone has a handful of counts. The V gene is TRBV6-5, the J gene TRBJ1-6; 10 nucleotides align to TRBD1. Germline-derived CDR1 and CDR2 are MNHEY and SVGAGI. After removal of 6 bases from V and 9 bases from J, the junction contained 5 bases not matched to a gene. The CDR3 consists of 14 residues. CDR3 sequence: CASSSGQGTSPLHF. The DNA for the CDR3 is TGTGCCAGCAGCTCGGGACAGGGGACTTCACCCCTCCACTTT.

The chain links TRBV12-5 to TRBJ1-5, with a possible D match to TRBD1 (6 bases). Germline-derived CDR1 and CDR2 are LGHNT and FRNRAP. V was pared by 6 bases and J by 4 bases, with 10 bases between. There are 13 residues in the CDR3. CDR3 sequence (DNA): TGTGCTAGTGGACCAGGGGAAAATCAGCCCCAGCATTTT. This codes for CASGPGENQPQHF.

The chain has TRBV7-9 and TRBJ1-4, with D unclear. This CDR3 contains 15 residues. Germline CDR1 is SEHNR and CDR2 is FQNEAQ (reference sequence). V lost 4 bases and J lost 3, with 12 bases in between. The CDR3 reads CASSSLAGSNEKLFF. CDR3 nucleotides: TGTGCCAGCAGCTCACTGGCGGGATCTAATGAAAAACTGTTTTTT.

The rearrangement uses TRBV19 and TRBJ1-4; D is possibly TRBD1 (5 bases). The V end was cut by 4 bases, the J end by 3 bases, with 12 bases between. The CDR3 sequence is 15 residues long. Per germline, CDR1 LNHDA and CDR2 SQIVND (reference sequence). The CDR3: CASSTVGPPNEKLFF. DNA for the CDR3: TGTGCCAGTAGTACCGTGGGGCCACCTAATGAAAAACTGTTTTTT.

The gene calls are TRBV27 and TRBJ1-6; unclear D gene. Trimming removed 5 bases from V and 8 bases from J, with 16 bases in between. The CDR3 contains 15 residues. Germline CDR1 MNHEY, CDR2 SMNVEV (reference sequence). The CDR3: CASSTQTSSYSPLHF. CDR3 bases: TGTGCCAGCAGTACCCAGACTTCCAGCTATTCACCCCTCCACTTT.

This clone was picked up a small number of times. V gene TRBV5-4 combines with J gene TRBJ2-5; D may be TRBD2 (6 bases). The length of the CDR3 is 13 residues. Germline CDR1 reads SGHNT; CDR2 reads YYREEE (reference sequence). The CDR3 region is CAHSGGSTETQYF. The CDR3 DNA is TGTGCTCATAGCGGTGGCAGTACGGAGACCCAGTACTTC.

This clone was seen a handful of times. This chain links TRBV11-2 with TRBJ1-6; the D is unclear. The germline CDR1 and CDR2 sequences are SGHAT and FQNNGV. This CDR3 has 13 amino acids. The V end lost 1 base, the J end lost 6 bases, and 4 bases lay between the germline ends. The CDR3 region has the DNA TGTGCCAGCAGCTTAGTATCTAATTCACCCCTCCACTTT. It encodes CASSLVSNSPLHF.

A few counts support this clone. This chain connects TRBV6-5 to TRBJ2-1, with 9 positions matching TRBD2. This CDR3 contains 16 residues. J lost 7 bases, V lost 2 bases, and 9 bases had no gene match. Germline V gene lookup returns CDR1 MNHEY and CDR2 SVGAGI. The CDR3, as DNA: TGTGCCAGCAGTTACGGGGGCGGGAGGGTCAGGAATGAGCAGTTCTTC. This sequence encodes CASSYGGGRVRNEQFF.

This clone showed up just a few times. The chain carries TRBV29-1 and TRBJ1-1; perhaps TRBD1 as D (5 bases). The V gene lost 4 bases and the J gene lost 6 bases, with 18 bases spanning the gap. This CDR3 has 14 residues. Germline V gene data show CDR1 as SQVTM and CDR2 as ANQGSEA. The chain's CDR3 is CSVVAQQGSPEAFF. CDR3 nucleotides: TGCAGCGTTGTGGCGCAGCAGGGATCCCCTGAAGCTTTCTTT. Full variable domain (rest looked up from reference TRBV29-1 and TRBJ1-1): SAVISQKPSRDICQRGTSLTIQCQVDSQVTMMFWYRQQPGQSLTLIATANQGSEATYESGFVIDKFPISRPNLTFSTLTVSNMSPEDSSIYLCSVVAQQGSPEAFFGQGTRLTVV.

The chain is built from TRBV24-1 and TRBJ2-5, with D possibly TRBD1 on 5 matching bases. Deletions cut 4 bases from V and 2 bases from J, with 13 bases between. Germline V gene data show CDR1 as KGHDR and CDR2 as SFDVKD. CDR3 size: 15 residues. CDR3 amino acids: CATSDPTEKQETQYF. The CDR3 DNA is TGTGCCACCAGTGACCCGACAGAAAAACAAGAGACCCAGTACTTC.

The chain carries TRBV18 and TRBJ2-7; TRBD2 matches at 9 bases. The V gene end was trimmed by 3 bases and the J gene end by 5 bases; junction bases not matched to a gene: 8. Per germline, CDR1 KGHSH and CDR2 LQKENI. The CDR3 extends over 15 amino acids. DNA of the CDR3: TGTGCCAGCTCACCGGGGGGTAGCGGGAGTAACGAGCAGTACTTC. As protein: CASSPGGSGSNEQYF.

The chain employs TRBV29-1 and TRBJ1-3, with unresolved D. V gave up 7 bases and J gave up 0 bases, with 19 bases separating them. Germline loops: CDR1 SQVTM, CDR2 ANQGSEA. The CDR3 extends over 16 amino acids. The CDR3: CSAGDTLMSSGNTIYF. CDR3 DNA: TGCAGCGCTGGAGACACCCTGATGAGCTCTGGAAACACCATATATTTT.

The rearrangement links TRBV7-2 to TRBJ2-1; 8 nucleotides match TRBD1. Per the germline V gene, CDR1 is SGHTA and CDR2 is FQGNSA. The CDR3 length is 15 residues. The junction had 6 bases not matched to a gene; V was cut back by 3 bases and J by 5 bases. The CDR3 reads CASSLWTGTDNEQFF. CDR3 DNA: TGTGCCAGCAGCTTGTGGACAGGGACGGACAATGAGCAGTTCTTC.